Below, 22 T cell receptor beta chains from the same sample are listed, as sequenced in a study of technical replicates of blood from a handful of donors. The repertoire was sequenced with immunoSEQ multiplex PCR; TCRdb's copy has only in-frame clones and lacks some. The profile shows about 56,000 clones, 85% to 95% of them singletons. Material for sequencing was PBMCs. The source of these receptors is a human donor in good health. Some clones in this sample may be carry-over from other donors' samples.

The J gene is TRBJ2-2, the V gene TRBV4-3, with 7 bases identical to TRBD1. In germline, CDR1 is LGHNA, CDR2 YSLEER. CDR3 size: 16 residues. With V trimmed by 2 bases and J by 7 bases, 10 bases remained unmatched. The CDR3 region has the DNA TGCGCCAGCAGCCAACCTCGGGACAGTGTGGGCGGGGAGCTGTTTTTT. Its translation: CASSQPRDSVGGELFF.

This chain joins TRBV6-5 and TRBJ1-5, with 7 bases matching TRBD1. The CDR3 totals 13 residues. V shed 9 bases and J 6 bases; nucleotides not matched to a gene: 8. The V gene's germline CDR1 is MNHEY and CDR2 SVGAGI. CDR3: CASYAGGSQPQHF. CDR3 DNA sequence: TGTGCCAGTTACGCAGGGGGTTCTCAGCCCCAGCATTTT.

The chain couples TRBV7-8 to TRBJ2-2; D gene uncertain. The V and J ends lost 1 base and 4 bases respectively, with 10 bases between them. CDR1 and CDR2 from the germline V gene are SGHVS and FQNEAQ. The CDR3 totals 15 residues. CDR3 sequence: CASSLDRVGTGELFF. The CDR3 DNA follows: TGTGCCAGCAGCTTAGACAGAGTGGGCACCGGGGAGCTGTTTTTT.

This chain connects TRBV7-8 to TRBJ2-1, with TRBD2 matching 10 bases. The trim removed 1 base at V and 1 base at J, leaving 7 bases unmatched. The CDR3 extends over 18 amino acids. Germline-derived CDR1 and CDR2 are SGHVS and FQNEAQ. The chain's CDR3 is CASSLVSASGGSYNEQFF. CDR3 DNA sequence: TGTGCCAGCAGCTTAGTTTCCGCTAGCGGGGGATCCTACAATGAGCAGTTCTTC.

A single count supports this clone. The CDR3 sequence: CASGWQTGVNGYTF. CDR3 nucleotide sequence: TGTGCTAGTGGTTGGCAGACAGGAGTCAATGGCTACACCTTC. The V gene is TRBV12-5, the J gene TRBJ1-2; TRBD1 is a possible D gene (6 bases). Trimming cost V 4 bases and J 6 bases, with 15 bases left between them. CDR3 length: 14 amino acids. Germline V gene data show CDR1 as LGHNT and CDR2 as FRNRAP. Based on the CDR3 plus reference TRBV12-5 and TRBJ1-2, the full variable domain is DARVTQTPRHKVTEMGQEVTMRCQPILGHNTVFWYRQTMMQGLELLAYFRNRAPLDDSGMPKDRFSAEMPDATLATLKIQPSEPRDSAVYFCASGWQTGVNGYTFGSGTRLTVV.

The chain links TRBV7-8 to TRBJ2-2, with D maybe TRBD2 (6 bases). This CDR3 has 15 residues. Germline CDR1 SGHVS, CDR2 FQNEAQ. With 5 bases removed from V and 5 bases from J, the gap between germline ends came to 15 bases. The CDR3: CASSPRRARTGELFF. The CDR3 region has the DNA TGTGCCAGCAGCCCAAGGAGGGCCCGAACCGGGGAGCTGTTTTTT. Variable domain in full (rest from reference TRBV7-8 and TRBJ2-2): GAGVSQSPRYKVAKRGQDVALRCDPISGHVSLFWYQQALGQGPEFLTYFQNEAQLDKSGLPSDRFFAERPEGSVSTLKIQRTQQEDSAVYLCASSPRRARTGELFFGEGSRLTVL.

The DNA for the CDR3 is TGTGCCAGTACCCCTCCGAGCCCATTGAACACTGAAGCTTTCTTT. Translation: CASTPPSPLNTEAFF. The chain uses TRBV19 and TRBJ1-1, with D unclear. V lost 7 bases and J lost 0, with 15 bases in between. From germline, CDR1 is LNHDA and CDR2 SQIVND (reference sequence). This CDR3 region has 15 residues.

The rearrangement links TRBV5-6 to TRBJ2-1; D is undetermined. With 1 base removed from V and 10 bases from J, the gap between germline ends came to 6 bases. CDR3 length: 11 residues. The germline V gene has CDR1 SGHDT and CDR2 YYEEEE. CDR3 sequence: CASSLYSEQFF. The CDR3 nucleotides are TGTGCCAGCAGCTTGTACTCGGAGCAGTTCTTC.

The chain is built from TRBV5-6 and TRBJ1-5, with 7 bases lining up with TRBD1. Germline CDR1 reads SGHDT; CDR2 reads YYEEEE. The CDR3 is made up of 16 amino acids. The V gene end was trimmed by 1 base and the J gene end by 7 bases; junction bases not matched to a gene: 11. This CDR3 reads CASSLWAGGAVQPQHF. CDR3 nucleotides: TGTGCCAGCAGCTTGTGGGCAGGGGGTGCGGTCCAGCCCCAGCATTTT.

The chain recombines TRBV14 with TRBJ2-1; D gene unclear. Per germline, CDR1 SGHDN and CDR2 FVKESK. The CDR3 loop spans 14 amino acids. The V gene lost 7 bases and the J gene lost 0 bases, with 10 bases spanning the gap. The CDR3 loop reads CASTDSSSYNEQFF. The DNA of the CDR3 is TGTGCCAGCACAGACTCTAGCTCCTACAATGAGCAGTTCTTC.

This clone showed up just once. V usage is TRBV4-1 and J usage is TRBJ1-1, with TRBD1 as a possible D gene (5 bases). This CDR3 region has 13 residues. From germline, CDR1 is MGHRA and CDR2 YSYEKL. The germline V and J ends were trimmed by 3 bases and 14 bases, with 19 bases remaining between them. In DNA, the CDR3 is TGCGCCAGCAGCCATCTCACAGGCCCACAACACTTCTTT. This gives the protein CASSHLTGPQHFF.

The V call is TRBV7-2, the J call TRBJ2-1; D is ambiguous. Trimming cost V 1 base and J 10 bases, with 11 bases left between them. The CDR3 runs 13 residues. Looked up from germline, CDR1 is SGHTA and CDR2 is FQGNSA. CDR3 in amino acids: CASSLDTKREQFF. The DNA for the CDR3 is TGTGCCAGCAGCTTAGATACAAAAAGAGAGCAGTTCTTC.

The chain uses TRBV15 and TRBJ2-5; D might be TRBD2 (6 bases). The CDR3 has 14 amino acids. Per germline, CDR1 LNHNV and CDR2 YYDKDF (reference sequence). V was shortened by 8 bases and J by 5 bases, with 18 bases between the two germline ends. The CDR3 protein is CATRSGEGRETQYF. The CDR3 region has the DNA TGTGCCACCCGATCGGGTGAGGGGAGGGAGACCCAGTACTTC.

V is TRBV30 and J is TRBJ2-1; 10 positions agree with TRBD1. This CDR3 spans 12 amino acids. The germline CDR1 and CDR2 sequences are GTSNPN and SVGIG (reference sequence). V lost 5 bases and J lost 8; bases outside the gene matches: 3. The CDR3 DNA reads as TGTGCCTGGGGGACAGGGGCGGATGAGCAGTTCTTC. Translated, it gives CAWGTGADEQFF.

This chain links TRBV7-2 with TRBJ2-5; perhaps TRBD2 as D (5 bases). This CDR3 region has 16 residues. V shed 2 bases and J shed 5 bases, with 18 bases lying between them. CDR1 is SGHTA, CDR2 FQGNSA, per germline. The CDR3 region has the DNA TGTGCCAGCAGCTTAACGATCTCTGCCAGAGGGGAGACCCAGTACTTC. Translating gives CASSLTISARGETQYF. Supplemented by reference TRBV7-2 and TRBJ2-5, the full variable domain reads GAGVSQSPSNKVTEKGKDVELRCDPISGHTALYWYRQSLGQGLEFLIYFQGNSAPDKSGLPSDRFSAERTGGSVSTLTIQRTQQEDSAVYLCASSLTISARGETQYFGPGTRLLVL.

This clone was recorded only once. The rearrangement links TRBV7-2 to TRBJ2-7; possible D gene TRBD1, 6 bases. The V end was cut by 5 bases, the J end by 1 base, with 9 bases between. The CDR3 has 13 residues. Germline assignment: CDR1 SGHTA and CDR2 FQGNSA. The CDR3 nucleotides are TGTGCCAGCAGCGGCAGGGGTTCCTACGAGCAGTACTTC. Amino acids: CASSGRGSYEQYF.

This chain joins TRBV4-3 and TRBJ2-5; possibly TRBD1 for D (6 bases). The CDR3 has 15 amino acids. In germline, CDR1 is LGHNA, CDR2 YSLEER. V lost 1 base, J lost 4 bases, and 13 bases lay in between. DNA of the CDR3: TGCGCCAGCAGCCAAGGGGGACATAGGGGAGAGACCCAGTACTTC. Its protein product is CASSQGGHRGETQYF.

The rearrangement links TRBV28 to TRBJ1-3; possibly TRBD1 for D (6 bases). Germline V lookup: CDR1 MDHEN, CDR2 SYDVKM. V was cut by 6 bases and J by 0 bases, with 9 bases left in between. This CDR3 is 14 amino acids long. The CDR3 DNA is TGTGCCAGCAGCCCGGACAGCTCTGGAAACACCATATATTTT. Its translation is CASSPDSSGNTIYF.

The V and J genes are TRBV7-2 and TRBJ2-5; D not resolved. Per the germline V gene, CDR1 is SGHTA and CDR2 is FQGNSA. The CDR3 has 13 amino acids. Trimming shortened V by 0 bases and J by 5 bases, and 7 bases separated the two germline ends. CDR3 protein: CASSLAAAETQYF. The CDR3 nucleotides read TGTGCCAGCAGCTTAGCGGCAGCGGAGACCCAGTACTTC.

The chain uses TRBV5-8 and TRBJ2-3; 9 bases are shared with TRBD1. J lost 2 bases, V lost 5 bases, and 3 bases had no gene match. The CDR3 spans 14 residues. Germline V gene lookup returns CDR1 SGHTS and CDR2 YDEGEE. In DNA, the CDR3 is TGTGCCAGCAGTGACAGGGGGACCACAGATACGCAGTATTTT. Its protein product is CASSDRGTTDTQYF.

The chain carries TRBV6-5 and TRBJ1-3; unclear D gene. CDR1 is MNHEY, CDR2 SVGAGI, per germline. Trimming took 8 bases from V and 1 from J, leaving 9 bases between them. There are 13 residues in the CDR3. The CDR3 loop reads CASVEDSGNTIYF. The CDR3 coding sequence is TGTGCCAGCGTAGAGGATTCTGGAAACACCATATATTTT.

The V gene is TRBV7-2, the J gene TRBJ2-7, with a tentative D call TRBD1 (6 bases). Germline V CDR1 and CDR2: SGHTA, FQGNSA. CDR3 length: 14 amino acids. The V end lost 5 bases, the J end lost 3 bases, and 14 bases lay between the germline ends. The CDR3 DNA is TGTGCCAGCAGCCCCCCGGGACATCACTACGAGCAGTACTTC. Protein: CASSPPGHHYEQYF.